This TCR beta chain appears in the sequencing data of a study of radiotherapy plus CTLA-4 blockade in lung cancer. Data came from immunoSEQ multiplex PCR; TCRdb stores just in-frame clones and leaves some out. Of under 45,000 clones in the sample, nearly 80% are singletons; the top ten hold 20% to 30%. Germline V gives CDR1 MNHEY, CDR2 SMNVEV (reference sequence). V lost 2 bases to trimming and J lost 0 bases, with 11 bases between them. This CDR3 region has 16 residues. The TCR originated in a human donor with non-small cell lung cancer that progressed on radiotherapy plus ipilimumab. The rearrangement links TRBV27 to TRBJ2-1; perhaps TRBD2 as D (5 bases). The sample consisted of peripheral blood, taken from a patient treated with radiotherapy plus ipilimumab. The DNA of the CDR3 is TGTGCCAGCAGTTTAGAGGGTACCCTCTCCTACAATGAGCAGTTCTTC. Protein product: CASSLEGTLSYNEQFF.